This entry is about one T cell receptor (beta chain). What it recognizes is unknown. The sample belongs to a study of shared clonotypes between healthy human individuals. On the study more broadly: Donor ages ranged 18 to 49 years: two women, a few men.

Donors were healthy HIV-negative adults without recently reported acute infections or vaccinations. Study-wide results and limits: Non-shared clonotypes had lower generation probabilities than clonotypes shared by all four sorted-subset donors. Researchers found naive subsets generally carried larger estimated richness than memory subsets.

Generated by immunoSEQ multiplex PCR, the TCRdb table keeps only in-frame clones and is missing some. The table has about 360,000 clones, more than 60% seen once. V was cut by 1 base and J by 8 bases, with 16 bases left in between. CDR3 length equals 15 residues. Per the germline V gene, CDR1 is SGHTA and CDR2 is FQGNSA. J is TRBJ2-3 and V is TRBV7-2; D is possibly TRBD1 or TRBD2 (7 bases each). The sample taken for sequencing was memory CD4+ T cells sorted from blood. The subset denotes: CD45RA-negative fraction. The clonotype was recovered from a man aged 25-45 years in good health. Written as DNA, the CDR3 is TGTGCCAGCAGCTTAGAAAGGGGGCCGGGAGGTACGCAGTATTTT. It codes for CASSLERGPGGTQYF. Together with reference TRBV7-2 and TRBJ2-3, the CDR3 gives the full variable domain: GAGVSQSPSNKVTEKGKDVELRCDPISGHTALYWYRQSLGQGLEFLIYFQGNSAPDKSGLPSDRFSAERTGGSVSTLTIQRTQQEDSAVYLCASSLERGPGGTQYFGPGTRLTVL.